The 13 T cell receptor beta chains given below trace back to one sample, sequenced in a study of OX40 agonist ivuxolimab in advanced cancers. Sequencing was performed with immunoSEQ multiplex PCR; in TCRdb, only in-frame clones are kept and a portion is missing. Here the sample spans 84,000 or so clones, 84% being singletons. The source was CD4+ or CD8+ T cells sorted from blood, collected in a trial of the OX40 agonist ivuxolimab. These receptors all stem from an adult with an advanced solid tumor such as melanoma, head and neck, liver or kidney cancer.

CDR3 sequence: CASSDRDYEQYF. The CDR3 nucleotides are TGTGCCAGCAGTGACAGGGACTACGAGCAGTACTTC. The gene calls are TRBV6-6 and TRBJ2-7; TRBD1 aligns across 7 bases. Germline CDR1 and CDR2: MNHNY and SVGAGI (reference sequence). The CDR3 length is 12 residues. V lost 5 bases to trimming and J lost 3 bases; unmatched junction nucleotides: 1.

The chain is built from TRBV19 and TRBJ2-5, with D tentatively TRBD1 (5 bases). Trimming left V 2 bases short and J 7 bases short, with 11 bases between. CDR1 is LNHDA and CDR2 is SQIVND in the germline V gene (reference sequence). The CDR3 length is 13 residues. CDR3 nucleotides: TGTGCCAGTAGTATAACAGGCGGCGGGACCCAGTACTTC. Translation gives CASSITGGGTQYF.

The chain links TRBV15 to TRBJ1-3, with D perhaps matching TRBD1 (5 bases). The CDR3 is made up of 17 amino acids. Germline loops: CDR1 LNHNV, CDR2 YYDKDF (reference sequence). V was pared by 2 bases and J by 1 base, with 15 bases between. The CDR3 coding sequence is TGTGCCACCAGCAGACGACAGCTACAGAATTCTGGAAACACCATATATTTT. It encodes CATSRRQLQNSGNTIYF.

This chain connects TRBV6-5 to TRBJ1-5, with D hard to call. V lost 6 bases and J 4 bases, leaving 7 bases between the germline ends. Germline V CDR1 and CDR2: MNHEY, SVGAGI. This CDR3 comprises 12 residues. The CDR3 spells CASRGRNQPQHF. CDR3 nucleotide sequence: TGTGCCAGCAGGGGGAGAAATCAGCCCCAGCATTTT.

This clone was counted a single time. The chain combines TRBV6-1 with TRBJ1-2; 7 bases line up with TRBD1. Trimming took 0 bases from V and 1 from J; bases not matched to a gene: 8. The germline V gene encodes CDR1 MNHNS and CDR2 SASEGT. The CDR3 extends over 17 amino acids. The CDR3 coding sequence is TGTGCCAGCAGTGAAGCCCCGCCGGGACAGAGTAACTATGGCTACACCTTC. Residues: CASSEAPPGQSNYGYTF.

The chain joins TRBV4-1 to TRBJ2-7, with TRBD1 as a possible D gene (6 bases). Germline loops: CDR1 MGHRA, CDR2 YSYEKL. The CDR3 consists of 15 residues. Trimming pared 1 base from V and 7 bases from J, leaving 17 bases between. The chain's CDR3 is CASSQAGDTPGEQYF. CDR3 coding DNA: TGCGCCAGCAGCCAAGCTGGGGACACCCCTGGTGAGCAGTACTTC.

This clone was detected a few times. The chain joins TRBV7-6 to TRBJ1-1; a weak D match, TRBD1 (6 bases). This CDR3 region has 14 residues. Germline lookup yields CDR1 SGHVS and CDR2 FNYEAQ. V was pared by 2 bases and J by 4 bases, with 11 bases between. CDR3 in DNA: TGTGCCAGCAGCTTATTCACAGGGAGCACTGAAGCTTTCTTT. Its protein product is CASSLFTGSTEAFF.

The chain links TRBV6-1 to TRBJ2-2, with D uncertain. Germline V gene data show CDR1 as MNHNS and CDR2 as SASEGT. The CDR3 loop spans 15 amino acids. Trimming cost V 10 bases and J 3 bases, with 18 bases left between them. The CDR3 is CATKEGFWDTGELFF. The CDR3 bases are TGTGCCACGAAGGAAGGGTTTTGGGACACCGGGGAGCTGTTTTTT.

J is TRBJ1-6 and V is TRBV6-5; D might be TRBD1 (5 bases). The CDR3 has 15 amino acids. Germline V gene sequence: CDR1 MNHEY, CDR2 SVGAGI. Trimming removed 2 bases from V and 6 bases from J, with 11 bases in between. Here the CDR3 DNA reads TGTGCCAGCAGTTACCGGGGACGGGTTAATTCACCCCTCCACTTT. It is translated as CASSYRGRVNSPLHF.

The chain uses TRBV6-5 and TRBJ1-6; D call uncertain. Trimming cost V 2 bases and J 10 bases, with 15 bases left between them. This CDR3 is built from 15 residues. Germline values: CDR1 MNHEY, CDR2 SVGAGI. DNA of the CDR3: TGTGCCAGCAGTTACATTCTAGAGGGTATATCACCCCTCCACTTT. Amino acids: CASSYILEGISPLHF.

This clone was recorded only once. The V gene is TRBV4-2, the J gene TRBJ2-2, with TRBD2 as a possible D gene (5 bases). CDR1 and CDR2 (germline): LGHNA, YNFKEQ. The CDR3 is 16 amino acids. The germline V and J ends were trimmed by 0 bases and 0 bases, with 8 bases remaining between them. This CDR3 reads CASSQDGIPNTGELFF. The CDR3 DNA reads TGTGCCAGCAGCCAAGACGGGATCCCGAACACCGGGGAGCTGTTTTTT.

J is TRBJ1-4 and V is TRBV7-2, with 7 bases lining up with TRBD1. Trimming at V came to 6 bases and at J to 3 bases, leaving 4 bases not matched to a gene. The CDR3 length is 14 residues. Per germline, CDR1 SGHTA and CDR2 FQGNSA. This CDR3 reads CASSHGQANEKLFF. The CDR3 DNA reads as TGTGCCAGCAGTCACGGACAGGCTAATGAAAAACTGTTTTTT.

This chain joins TRBV28 and TRBJ2-7; 8 bases fit TRBD2. CDR3 length: 14 amino acids. Unmatched junction bases numbered 13, after V lost 10 bases and J lost 5 bases. Per the germline V gene, CDR1 is MDHEN and CDR2 is SYDVKM. The DNA of the CDR3 is TGTGCCATCTCGGGGGGGTCGGTCAGAAACGAGCAGTACTTC. It encodes CAISGGSVRNEQYF.